This is a list of T cell receptor beta chains from one sample in a study of beta chain features in type 1 diabetes. Libraries were prepared by immunoSEQ multiplex PCR; TCRdb keeps only in-frame clonotypes and omits some of them. The table records 310,000 or so clones, approximately 10% of them present only once. Material: central memory CD4+ T cells from blood. These receptors all stem from a man aged 30-40 years with type 1 diabetes. Both conserved end residues are part of each CDR3. D genes are given only for firm matches. Rows give clone size only sometimes, using once, few, many, or a class for an expanded clone.

D gene	V gene	clone size	J gene	CDR3 DNA	CDR3 protein
NA	TRBV7-6	few	TRBJ1-6	TGTGCCAGCAGCTTCTCGGGCGGGTTTTCCGACTCACCCCTCCACTTT	CASSFSGGFSDSPLHF
TRBD2	TRBV2	NA	TRBJ2-5	TGTGCCAGCTCGCGGGGGGCTCTAAGCGAAGGGACCCAGTACTTC	CASSRGALSEGTQYF
NA	TRBV29-1	NA	TRBJ1-1	TGCAGCTCTTATTCCCCGGTTGCGGCTTTCTTT	CSSYSPVAAFF
NA	TRBV5-1	NA	TRBJ1-6	TGCGCCAGCAGCTTGGATTCACGCCCGGTAGGATCACCCCTCCACTTT	CASSLDSRPVGSPLHF
NA	TRBV10-3	NA	TRBJ2-6	TGTGCCAGCAGTTACGGTGGCGGTGGGTCTGGGGCCAACGTCCTGACTTTC	CASSYGGGGSGANVLTF
TRBD2	TRBV29-1	NA	TRBJ2-7	TGCAGCGTTCGGCGGGGGGGAACCTACGAGCAGTACTTC	CSVRRGGTYEQYF
NA	TRBV21-1	many	TRBJ2-7	TGTGCCAGCAGCAATCCCTTCTCAAACGACTCCTACGAGCAGTACTTC	CASSNPFSNDSYEQYF
TRBD1	TRBV6-6	NA	TRBJ1-5	TGTGCCAGCACCTACCAGGGGGCGGGGGGTCAGCCCCAGCATTTT	CASTYQGAGGQPQHF
NA	TRBV6-6	NA	TRBJ1-2	TGTGCCAGCTTATTAGCTAACTATGGCTACACCTTC	CASLLANYGYTF
TRBD1	TRBV6-5	few	TRBJ1-3	TGTGCCAGCAGTTACCGGACAGGGACCTCTGGAAACACCATATATTTT	CASSYRTGTSGNTIYF
NA	TRBV29-1	few	TRBJ2-3	TGCAGCGTTGATAAGGGGCAAGTCAAGGATACGCAGTATTTT	CSVDKGQVKDTQYF
NA	TRBV30	few	TRBJ2-1	TGTGCCTGGAGCGACACTGGAGGTGAGCAGTTCTTC	CAWSDTGGEQFF
NA	TRBV18	NA	TRBJ2-1	TGTGCCAGCTCACCAGTGGGAGACAATGAGCAGTTCTTC	CASSPVGDNEQFF
NA	TRBV30	NA	TRBJ1-5	TGTGCCTGGAGTGTACGGGGCGGCCAGCCCCAGCATTTT	CAWSVRGGQPQHF
NA	TRBV21-1	many	TRBJ2-6	TGTGCCAGCAGCAACCCGGGACAGGGACGTTCTGGGGCCAACGTCCTGACTTTC	CASSNPGQGRSGANVLTF